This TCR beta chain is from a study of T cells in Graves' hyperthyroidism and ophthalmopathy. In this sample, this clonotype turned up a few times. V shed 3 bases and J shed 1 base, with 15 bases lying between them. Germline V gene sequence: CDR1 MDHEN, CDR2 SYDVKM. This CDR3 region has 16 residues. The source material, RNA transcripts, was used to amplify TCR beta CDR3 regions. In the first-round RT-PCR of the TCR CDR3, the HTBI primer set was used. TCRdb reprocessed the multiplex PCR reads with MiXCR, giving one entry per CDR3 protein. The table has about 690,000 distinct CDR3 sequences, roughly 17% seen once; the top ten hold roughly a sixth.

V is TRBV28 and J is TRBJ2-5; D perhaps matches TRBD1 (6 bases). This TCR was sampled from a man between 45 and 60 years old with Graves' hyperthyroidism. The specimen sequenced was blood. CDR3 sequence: CASSFETGPFQETQYF. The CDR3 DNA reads TGTGCCAGCAGTTTTGAGACAGGCCCTTTCCAAGAGACCCAGTACTTC.